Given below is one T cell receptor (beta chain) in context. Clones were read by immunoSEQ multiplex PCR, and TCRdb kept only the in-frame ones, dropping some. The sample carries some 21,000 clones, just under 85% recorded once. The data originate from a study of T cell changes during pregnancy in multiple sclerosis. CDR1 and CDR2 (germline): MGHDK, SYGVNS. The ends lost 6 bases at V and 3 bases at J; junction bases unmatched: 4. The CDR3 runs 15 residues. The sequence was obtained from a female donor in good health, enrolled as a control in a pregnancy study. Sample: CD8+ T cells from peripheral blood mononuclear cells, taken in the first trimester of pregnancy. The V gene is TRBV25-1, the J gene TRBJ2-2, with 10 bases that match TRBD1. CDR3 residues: CASSRQGADTGELFF. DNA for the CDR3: TGTGCCAGCAGCCGACAGGGGGCAGACACCGGGGAGCTGTTTTTT.